The 21 T cell receptor beta chains presented below share a single source sample, sequenced in a study of T cell repertoires in cytomegalovirus infection. Using its own MiXCR run on the reads, TCRdb lists one record per CDR3 protein. Here the sample spans 450,000 to 650,000 distinct CDR3 sequences, 40% being singletons. The antigens for these receptors are not known. This material consisted of cultured PBMCs, taken from culture after CMV antigen stimulation. Receptors originate from a human donor in good health (CMV status not recorded). Some clones in this sample may be carry-over from other donors' samples.

This clonotype appeared a few times. The junction differs from germline at one of its ends, possibly a read error. The chain carries TRBV20-1 and TRBJ1-4; possible D gene TRBD1, 5 bases. There are 11 residues in the CDR3. The V gene's germline CDR1 is DFQATT and CDR2 SNEGSKA (reference sequence). This CDR3 reads CQLTGSEKLFF. The DNA of the CDR3 is TGTCAACTCACAGGTAGCGAAAAACTGTTTTTT.

This clonotype was found a few times. This rearrangement joins TRBV6-1 to TRBJ2-3; D is unresolved. V was cut by 4 bases and J by 0 bases, with 14 bases left in between. The CDR3 sequence is 16 residues long. The germline CDR1 and CDR2 sequences are MNHNS and SASEGT. CDR3 coding DNA: TGTGCCAGCAGTGTCGGAACAGTGAATAGCACAGATACGCAGTATTTT. This sequence encodes CASSVGTVNSTDTQYF.

The J gene is TRBJ2-3, the V gene TRBV7-8; 7 bases line up with TRBD2. V lost 5 bases, J lost 6 bases, and 11 bases stayed unmatched. The CDR3 has 15 residues. The germline V gene has CDR1 SGHVS and CDR2 FQNEAQ. Here the CDR3 reads CASSRLARVVDTQYF. The CDR3 region has the DNA TGTGCCAGCAGCCGACTAGCCCGGGTGGTCGATACGCAGTATTTT.

The CDR3 DNA sequence: TGTGCCAGCAGCCCGGGTTGGGCGGGAGCCACCTCAGGCCATGGGGCCAACGTCCTGACTTTC. This codes for CASSPGWAGATSGHGANVLTF. The gene calls are TRBV7-9 and TRBJ2-6, with TRBD2 matching 7 bases. V shed 5 bases and J 3 bases; nucleotides not matched to a gene: 22. The CDR3 has 21 residues. CDR1 is SEHNR, CDR2 FQNEAQ, per germline (reference sequence).

This clonotype has only a few counts. The V gene is TRBV12-3 or TRBV12-4, the J gene TRBJ1-5; D may be TRBD1 (5 bases). The CDR3 extends over 14 amino acids. V shed 6 bases and J shed 3 bases, with 12 bases lying between them. The CDR3 DNA follows: TGTGCCAGCAGACTGGAGGGGACCAATCAGCCCCAGCATTTT. Protein sequence: CASRLEGTNQPQHF.

The chain is built from TRBV7-2 and TRBJ2-3, with a weak D call TRBD2 (5 bases). The CDR3 runs 13 residues. From germline, CDR1 is SGHTA and CDR2 FQGNSA. The ends were cut back, 5 bases at V and 11 bases at J, with 17 bases in the middle. The CDR3 coding sequence is TGTGCCAGCAGCCCCCCAGAGGGCGGTAAGCAGTATTTT. Translating gives CASSPPEGGKQYF.

J is TRBJ2-5 and V is TRBV18; D unresolved. V was cut by 2 bases and J by 4 bases, with 8 bases left in between. Germline CDR1 reads KGHSH; CDR2 reads LQKENI. The CDR3 spans 13 residues. The CDR3 sequence is CASSPSSIETQYF. The CDR3 DNA follows: TGTGCCAGCTCACCATCCAGCATAGAGACCCAGTACTTC.

This clonotype came up a few times. The V call is TRBV6-6, the J call TRBJ2-3; TRBD2 might be the D (6 bases). V gave up 5 bases and J gave up 6 bases, with 12 bases separating them. CDR3 size: 13 residues. Looked up from germline, CDR1 is MNHNY and CDR2 is SVGAGI (reference sequence). DNA for the CDR3: TGTGCCAGCAGTGCGGATGGAGGGGATACGCAGTATTTT. This gives the protein CASSADGGDTQYF.

The V gene is TRBV20-1, the J gene TRBJ2-1, with D perhaps TRBD1 (6 bases). With 6 bases removed from V and 2 bases from J, the gap between germline ends came to 17 bases. The CDR3 is made up of 15 amino acids. Germline CDR1 is DFQATT and CDR2 is SNEGSKA (reference sequence). CDR3 protein: CSALPYREPYNEQFF. CDR3 nucleotides: TGCAGTGCCTTACCCTACAGGGAACCCTACAATGAGCAGTTCTTC.

This chain links TRBV20-1 with TRBJ2-1; 9 nucleotides line up with TRBD2. The CDR3 is 16 amino acids. After removal of 1 base from V and 1 base from J, the junction contained 5 bases not matched to a gene. Germline lookup yields CDR1 DFQATT and CDR2 SNEGSKA (reference sequence). The DNA for the CDR3 is TGCAGTGCTAGAGGGGCTAGCGGGGTTTCCTACAATGAGCAGTTCTTC. This codes for CSARGASGVSYNEQFF.

CDR3 loop: CSAREAGGSYEQYF. Here the CDR3 DNA reads TGCAGTGCTAGAGAGGCGGGGGGCTCCTACGAGCAGTACTTC. The genes are TRBV20-1 and TRBJ2-7; the match to TRBD2 covers 8 bases. With 0 bases clipped from V and 0 bases from J, the junction kept 1 base outside the gene matches. The germline V gene encodes CDR1 DFQATT and CDR2 SNEGSKA (reference sequence). The CDR3 totals 14 residues.

V gene TRBV7-2 combines with J gene TRBJ2-7; 8 positions agree with TRBD2. Germline V gives CDR1 SGHTA, CDR2 FQGNSA. V lost 6 bases and J lost 0; bases outside the gene matches: 7. The CDR3 is 15 residues long. CDR3 in amino acids: CASSISGGVSYEQYF. In DNA, the CDR3 is TGTGCCAGCAGTATAAGCGGGGGAGTCTCCTACGAGCAGTACTTC.

The chain uses TRBV6-2 or TRBV6-3 and TRBJ2-7; the D is unclear. This CDR3 region has 13 residues. V was pared by 5 bases and J by 3 bases, with 11 bases between. The germline V gene has CDR1 MNHEY and CDR2 SVGEGT. CDR3 DNA: TGTGCCAGCAGTCGGACGGAGAGCTACGAGCAGTACTTC. It codes for CASSRTESYEQYF.

There are a few counts of this clonotype. The rearrangement links TRBV11-2 to TRBJ2-2; 7 nucleotides line up with TRBD1. This CDR3 contains 16 residues. V dropped 1 base and J dropped 6; count of bases not matched to a gene: 8. CDR1 and CDR2 from the germline V gene are SGHAT and FQNNGV. The CDR3 DNA reads TGTGCCAGCAGCTTAGGTGCCCAGGGGGTATCCGGGGAGCTGTTTTTT. Its translation is CASSLGAQGVSGELFF.

The chain employs TRBV19 and TRBJ1-4, with D possibly being TRBD1 (6 bases). Germline-derived CDR1 and CDR2 are LNHDA and SQIVND (reference sequence). Trimming took off 3 bases at V and 8 bases at J, with 19 bases between the two ends. The CDR3 sequence is 16 residues long. The CDR3 protein is CASSIVAGGGEEKLFF. The CDR3 DNA reads TGTGCCAGTAGTATTGTGGCTGGAGGGGGAGAGGAAAAACTGTTTTTT.

On this clonotype: One junction end disagrees with the germline gene, perhaps due to a read error. The V gene is TRBV7-2, the J gene TRBJ2-5; D possibly matches TRBD1 or TRBD2 (5 bases each). The CDR3 has 17 residues. In germline, CDR1 is SGHTA, CDR2 FQGNSA. The DNA of the CDR3 is TGTGCCAGCAGCTTTCGATACGCTAGCAGGGATCAAGAGACCCAGTGCTTC. As protein: CASSFRYASRDQETQCF.

This clonotype was recorded a few times. This CDR3 is CASSSDDQETQYF. CDR3 coding DNA: TGTGCCAGCAGCTCGGACGACCAAGAGACCCAGTACTTC. This rearrangement joins TRBV5-6 to TRBJ2-5; no reliable D call. Trimming took 3 bases from V and 0 from J, leaving 6 bases between them. Germline V gene data show CDR1 as SGHDT and CDR2 as YYEEEE. This CDR3 contains 13 residues.

The chain carries TRBV2 and TRBJ1-3; the D is unclear. V dropped 7 bases and J dropped 0 bases, with 10 bases sitting between them. CDR1 is SNHLY and CDR2 is FYNNEI in the germline V gene. This CDR3 comprises 14 residues. The CDR3 is CASTEQSSGNTIYF. CDR3 in DNA: TGTGCCAGCACCGAACAGAGCTCTGGAAACACCATATATTTT.

V and J are TRBV6-2 or TRBV6-3 and TRBJ1-1; a weak D match, TRBD1 (5 bases). This CDR3 spans 13 amino acids. The V gene's germline CDR1 is MNHEY and CDR2 SVGEGT. The V and J ends lost 7 bases and 5 bases respectively, with 14 bases between them. The DNA for the CDR3 is TGTGCCAGCACTAATCCCCCAGGGACTGAAGCTTTCTTT. As protein: CASTNPPGTEAFF.

V gene TRBV4-1 combines with J gene TRBJ2-7; no clear D. Germline-derived CDR1 and CDR2 are MGHRA and YSYEKL. The CDR3 has 14 residues. With 4 bases removed from V and 4 bases from J, the gap between germline ends came to 14 bases. The CDR3 coding sequence is TGCGCCAGCAGCCTAGGGCAGCTAGATTACGAGCAGTACTTC. Protein sequence: CASSLGQLDYEQYF.

J is TRBJ1-2 and V is TRBV7-2; no reliable D call. CDR3 length equals 14 residues. Trimming cost V 7 bases and J 7 bases, with 19 bases left between them. CDR1 and CDR2 (germline): SGHTA, FQGNSA. The CDR3 DNA is TGTGCCAGCAACGCTGTCAGCGGTGGCTTTGGCTACACCTTC. It specifies CASNAVSGGFGYTF.